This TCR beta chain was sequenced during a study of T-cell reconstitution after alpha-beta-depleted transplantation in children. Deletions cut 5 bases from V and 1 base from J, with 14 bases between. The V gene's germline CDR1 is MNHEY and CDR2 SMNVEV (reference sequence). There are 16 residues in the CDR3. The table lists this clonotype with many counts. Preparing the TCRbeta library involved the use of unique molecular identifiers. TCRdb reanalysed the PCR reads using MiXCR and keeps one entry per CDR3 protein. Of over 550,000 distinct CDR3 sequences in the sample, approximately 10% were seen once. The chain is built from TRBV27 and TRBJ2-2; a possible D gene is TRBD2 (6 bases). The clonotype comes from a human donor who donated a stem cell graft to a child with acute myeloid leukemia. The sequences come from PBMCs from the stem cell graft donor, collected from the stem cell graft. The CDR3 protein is CASSLLNSGNTGELFF. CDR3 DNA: TGTGCCAGCAGTCTACTTAATAGCGGGAACACCGGGGAGCTGTTTTTT.